Listed here are 24 T cell receptor beta chains from one sample, sequenced in a study of blood T cell repertoires in COVID-19. This table comes from immunoSEQ multiplex PCR, and its TCRdb copy is limited to in-frame clones, with some not included. The sample yields about 260,000 clones, around 84% seen once. Sequencing was done on a sample of peripheral blood. Source of these receptors: a man between 60 and 70 years old with acute or convalescent COVID-19.

The chain has TRBV20-1 and TRBJ2-7; no reliable D call. V dropped 3 bases and J dropped 2 bases, with 5 bases sitting between them. There are 11 residues in the CDR3. Germline CDR1 reads DFQATT; CDR2 reads SNEGSKA (reference sequence). As DNA, the CDR3 is TGCAGTGCTAGCCAGGCCTACGAGCAGTACTTC. Amino acid sequence: CSASQAYEQYF.

This clone was observed a single time. The chain links TRBV5-8 to TRBJ1-1; D might be TRBD1 (5 bases). Germline V gene sequence: CDR1 SGHTS, CDR2 YDEGEE. V lost 7 bases to trimming and J lost 0 bases, with 13 bases between them. This CDR3 region has 14 residues. The CDR3 loop reads CASLHRGVNTEAFF. The DNA for the CDR3 is TGTGCCAGCCTCCATCGGGGGGTGAACACTGAAGCTTTCTTT.

V gene TRBV6-2 or TRBV6-3 combines with J gene TRBJ2-7; 10 nucleotides match TRBD1. This CDR3 spans 15 amino acids. From germline, CDR1 is MNHEY and CDR2 SVGEGT. V gave up 5 bases and J gave up 2 bases; unmatched junction bases: 6. The CDR3 DNA reads TGTGCCAGCAGTAACACCGGGACAGGGGCCTACGAGCAGTACTTC. This translates into CASSNTGTGAYEQYF.

The chain has TRBV29-1 and TRBJ2-2, with D uncertain. The V end was cut by 6 bases, the J end by 7 bases, with 12 bases between. Germline CDR1 is SQVTM and CDR2 is ANQGSEA. The CDR3 is made up of 12 amino acids. CDR3 protein: CSVAGYDGELFF. As DNA, the CDR3 is TGCAGCGTCGCAGGATACGACGGGGAGCTGTTTTTT.

A word on this clone: Other DNA sequences in this sample translate to the same CDR3. Here the CDR3 reads CASSLGLAGYEQYF. DNA for the CDR3: TGTGCCAGCAGCCTAGGACTAGCGGGTTACGAGCAGTACTTC. This chain joins TRBV7-9 and TRBJ2-7, with 11 bases matching TRBD2. Losses at the gene ends were 5 bases for V and 4 bases for J; bases not matched to a gene: 4. The CDR3 has 14 residues. Germline loops: CDR1 SEHNR, CDR2 FQNEAQ (reference sequence).

This chain joins TRBV9 and TRBJ1-1; D possibly corresponds to TRBD1 (5 bases). Trimming removed 0 bases from V and 1 base from J, with 10 bases in between. The germline gives CDR1 SGDLS, CDR2 YYNGEE. There are 15 residues in the CDR3. The CDR3 DNA reads as TGTGCCAGCAGCGTAGTTGTGGGGCCGAACACTGAAGCTTTCTTT. Translation gives CASSVVVGPNTEAFF.

The chain is built from TRBV30 and TRBJ1-4, with 12 bases aligning to TRBD1. Germline CDR1 GTSNPN, CDR2 SVGIG (reference sequence). This CDR3 region has 15 residues. The V and J ends lost 2 bases and 8 bases, in that order; junction bases with no gene match: 6. For the CDR3, the DNA is TGTGCCTGGAGTAGTGCCGGGACAGGGGGCGAAAAACTGTTTTTT. The encoded protein is CAWSSAGTGGEKLFF. Complete variable domain (other parts from reference TRBV30 and TRBJ1-4): SQTIHQWPATLVQPVGSPLSLECTVEGTSNPNLYWYRQAAGRGLQLLFYSVGIGQISSEVPQNLSASRPQDRQFILSSKKLLLSDSGFYLCAWSSAGTGGEKLFFGSGTQLSVL.

The V call is TRBV9, the J call TRBJ1-2, with D tentatively TRBD1 (5 bases). Trimming shortened V by 0 bases and J by 8 bases, and 8 bases separated the two germline ends. Germline loops: CDR1 SGDLS, CDR2 YYNGEE. There are 12 residues in the CDR3. In DNA, the CDR3 is TGTGCCAGCAGCGTAGCCCAGGGCGGCTACACCTTC. This sequence encodes CASSVAQGGYTF.

V and J are TRBV3-1 (or the pseudogene TRBV3-2) and TRBJ1-3, with 7 bases fitting TRBD1. The CDR3 length is 19 residues. V gave up 1 base and J gave up 4 bases; unmatched junction bases: 16. Germline V gives CDR1 LGHDT, CDR2 YNNKEL (reference sequence). In DNA form, the CDR3 reads TGTGCCAGCAGCCAAGGAGGGAGTCGGCGGGACAGCCGCGGAAACACCATATATTTT. Residues: CASSQGGSRRDSRGNTIYF.

The genes are TRBV4-2 and TRBJ2-1; TRBD2 agrees at 12 bases. This CDR3 has 18 residues. The germline CDR1 and CDR2 sequences are LGHNA and YNFKEQ. Germline trimming cut 4 bases from V and 2 bases from J; bases unmatched to any gene: 9. CDR3 sequence: CASSPRLTSGGPYNEQFF. CDR3 in DNA: TGTGCCAGCAGCCCTAGATTGACTAGCGGGGGCCCCTACAATGAGCAGTTCTTC.

V usage is TRBV2 and J usage is TRBJ2-1; 7 bases align to TRBD1. CDR3 length: 15 residues. Germline lookup yields CDR1 SNHLY and CDR2 FYNNEI. Losses at the gene ends were 1 base for V and 3 bases for J; bases not matched to a gene: 3. The CDR3 region has the DNA TGTGCCAGCAGTGAAGAGGGGGCCTACTACAATGAGCAGTTCTTC. Its translation is CASSEEGAYYNEQFF.

The genes are TRBV7-6 and TRBJ2-5; 8 nucleotides match TRBD1. The CDR3 consists of 16 residues. After removal of 4 bases from V and 2 bases from J, the junction contained 9 bases not matched to a gene. Germline CDR1 reads SGHVS; CDR2 reads FNYEAQ. The CDR3 DNA sequence: TGTGCCAGCAGCTCCTTCGGTACAGGGGGACAAGAGACCCAGTACTTC. It specifies CASSSFGTGGQETQYF. Based on the CDR3 plus reference TRBV7-6 and TRBJ2-5, the full variable domain is GAGVSQSPRYKVTKRGQDVALRCDPISGHVSLYWYRQALGQGPEFLTYFNYEAQQDKSGLPNDRFSAERPEGSISTLTIQRTEQRDSAMYRCASSSFGTGGQETQYFGPGTRLLVL.

The chain joins TRBV5-1 to TRBJ2-3, with TRBD1 matching 8 bases. This CDR3 region has 13 residues. CDR1 is SGHRS and CDR2 is YFSETQ in the germline V gene. V was clipped by 4 bases and J by 8 bases; unmatched bases: 6. The CDR3 loop is CASSIGQGGTQYF. The CDR3 nucleotides read TGCGCCAGCAGCATAGGACAGGGCGGTACGCAGTATTTT. Full variable domain (remainder filled in from reference TRBV5-1 and TRBJ2-3): KAGVTQTPRYLIKTRGQQVTLSCSPISGHRSVSWYQQTPGQGLQFLFEYFSETQRNKGNFPGRFSGRQFSNSRSEMNVSTLELGDSALYLCASSIGQGGTQYFGPGTRLTVL.

V and J are TRBV19 and TRBJ2-2, with D perhaps TRBD1 (6 bases). The germline V gene has CDR1 LNHDA and CDR2 SQIVND (reference sequence). CDR3 length: 16 amino acids. Trimming took 7 bases from V and 3 from J, leaving 18 bases between them. CDR3: CASTNTQGSYTGELFF. DNA for the CDR3: TGTGCCAGTACCAACACACAGGGATCATACACCGGGGAGCTGTTTTTT.

The chain joins TRBV7-9 to TRBJ2-3; a weak D match, TRBD2 (5 bases). CDR1 SEHNR and CDR2 FQNEAQ come from the germline V gene (reference sequence). Trimming left V 8 bases short and J 5 bases short, with 14 bases between. This CDR3 contains 13 residues. CDR3 sequence: CASRGGPGDTQYF. The CDR3 DNA is TGTGCCAGCCGAGGCGGGCCAGGAGATACGCAGTATTTT.

V is TRBV6-2 or TRBV6-3 and J is TRBJ2-3; TRBD2 matches at 14 bases. The CDR3 totals 16 residues. V was pared by 5 bases and J by 3 bases, with 4 bases of the junction left unmatched. Germline loops: CDR1 MNHEY, CDR2 SVGEGT. The CDR3 region has the DNA TGTGCCAGCAGTCCGACTAGCGGGAGGGTAACAGATACGCAGTATTTT. It is translated as CASSPTSGRVTDTQYF.

The genes are TRBV19 and TRBJ1-1, with 7 positions matching TRBD1. The CDR3 spans 13 residues. The ends lost 5 bases at V and 6 bases at J; junction bases unmatched: 6. Germline lookup yields CDR1 LNHDA and CDR2 SQIVND (reference sequence). Here the CDR3 DNA reads TGTGCCAGTAGTCCCGGGACAGTCCCTGAAGCTTTCTTT. Its translation is CASSPGTVPEAFF.

The gene calls are TRBV19 and TRBJ2-7, with TRBD1 matching over 8 bases. Per the germline V gene, CDR1 is LNHDA and CDR2 is SQIVND (reference sequence). The CDR3 is made up of 14 amino acids. V lost 6 bases, J lost 2 bases, and 6 bases stayed unmatched. The CDR3 DNA is TGTGCCAGTAGCGCCTGGGACAGGACCTACGAGCAGTACTTC. Translated, it gives CASSAWDRTYEQYF.

This clone came up many times. This sequence joins TRBV27 and TRBJ2-3; TRBD2 agrees at 14 bases. Germline CDR1 is MNHEY and CDR2 is SMNVEV (reference sequence). The J segment lost 6 bases and the V segment lost 6 bases, leaving 8 bases of the junction unmatched. CDR3 length: 16 amino acids. The CDR3 loop reads CASSPTGTSGSDTQYF. The DNA of the CDR3 is TGTGCCAGCAGCCCTACTGGGACTAGCGGGAGCGATACGCAGTATTTT.

The genes are TRBV7-8 and TRBJ1-2; D not resolved. Germline CDR1 reads SGHVS; CDR2 reads FQNEAQ. The germline V and J ends were trimmed by 1 base and 8 bases, with 11 bases remaining between them. This CDR3 spans 13 amino acids. As DNA, the CDR3 is TGTGCCAGCAGCTTAGAAGAGGGTCGCGGCTACACCTTC. This translates into CASSLEEGRGYTF.

This clone was found a few times. The V and J genes are TRBV18 and TRBJ1-1; D unresolved. The CDR3 runs 16 residues. CDR1 and CDR2 from the germline V gene are KGHSH and LQKENI. V dropped 0 bases and J dropped 3 bases, with 14 bases sitting between them. CDR3 sequence: CASSPPNRHGDTEAFF. The CDR3 bases are TGTGCCAGCTCACCACCGAATAGGCACGGAGACACTGAAGCTTTCTTT.

This clone was picked up one time. The chain couples TRBV15 to TRBJ2-5; 10 bases are shared with TRBD2. Germline V gene sequence: CDR1 LNHNV, CDR2 YYDKDF (reference sequence). This CDR3 region has 17 residues. With V trimmed by 3 bases and J by 2 bases, 9 bases remained unmatched. The CDR3: CATSSPRLAGEQETQYF. The CDR3 bases are TGTGCCACCAGCAGCCCCCGGCTAGCGGGGGAGCAAGAGACCCAGTACTTC.

The chain links TRBV4-1 to TRBJ2-1; D perhaps matches TRBD2 (6 bases). V shed 0 bases and J shed 10 bases, with 13 bases lying between them. The CDR3 extends over 14 amino acids. The germline CDR1 and CDR2 sequences are MGHRA and YSYEKL. For the CDR3, the DNA is TGCGCCAGCAGCCAAGAGGACCCCGGGGGAGAGCAGTTCTTC. Its protein is CASSQEDPGGEQFF.

J is TRBJ1-1 and V is TRBV7-2; tentative D call: TRBD1 (6 bases). This CDR3 is 14 amino acids long. Germline CDR1 and CDR2: SGHTA and FQGNSA. V lost 7 bases to trimming and J lost 4 bases, with 16 bases between them. The chain's CDR3 is CASNRSGGGTEAFF. Written as DNA, the CDR3 is TGTGCCAGCAATCGCAGCGGGGGCGGCACTGAAGCTTTCTTT.